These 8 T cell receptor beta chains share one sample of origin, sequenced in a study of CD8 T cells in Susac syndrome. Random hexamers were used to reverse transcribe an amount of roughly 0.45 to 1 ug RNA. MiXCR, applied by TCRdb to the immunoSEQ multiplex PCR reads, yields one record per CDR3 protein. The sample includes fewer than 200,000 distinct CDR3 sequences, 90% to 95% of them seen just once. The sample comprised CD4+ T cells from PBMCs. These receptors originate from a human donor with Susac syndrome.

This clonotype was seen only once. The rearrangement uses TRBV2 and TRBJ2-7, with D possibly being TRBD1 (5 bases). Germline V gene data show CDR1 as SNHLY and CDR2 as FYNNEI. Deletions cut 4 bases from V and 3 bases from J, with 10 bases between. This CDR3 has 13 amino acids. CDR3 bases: TGTGCCAGCAGTGTTGACAGATTCTACGAGCAGTACTTC. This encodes CASSVDRFYEQYF.

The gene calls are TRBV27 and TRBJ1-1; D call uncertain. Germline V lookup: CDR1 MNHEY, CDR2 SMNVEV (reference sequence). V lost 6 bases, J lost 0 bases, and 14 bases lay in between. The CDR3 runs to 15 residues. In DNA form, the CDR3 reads TGTGCCAGCAGGACTACCCGGACGGTGAACACTGAAGCTTTCTTT. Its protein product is CASRTTRTVNTEAFF.

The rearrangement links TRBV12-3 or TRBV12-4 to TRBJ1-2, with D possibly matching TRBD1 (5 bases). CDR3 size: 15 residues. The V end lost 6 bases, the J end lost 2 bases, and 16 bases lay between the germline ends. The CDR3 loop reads CASRLLPTANYGYTF. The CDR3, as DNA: TGTGCCAGCAGACTTTTGCCGACAGCCAACTATGGCTACACCTTC.

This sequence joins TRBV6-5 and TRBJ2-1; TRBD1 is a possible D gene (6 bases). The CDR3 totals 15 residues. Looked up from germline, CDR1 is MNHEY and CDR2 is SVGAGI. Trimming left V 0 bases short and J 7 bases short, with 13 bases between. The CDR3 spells CASSYSLTGTNEQFF. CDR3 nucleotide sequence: TGTGCCAGCAGTTACTCGCTTACAGGGACAAATGAGCAGTTCTTC.

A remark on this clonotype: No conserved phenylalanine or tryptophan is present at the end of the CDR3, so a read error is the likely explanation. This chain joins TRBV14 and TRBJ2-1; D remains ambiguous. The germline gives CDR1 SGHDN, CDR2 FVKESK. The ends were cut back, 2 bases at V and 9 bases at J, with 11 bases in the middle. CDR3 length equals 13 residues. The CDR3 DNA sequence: TGTGCCAGCAGCCAATACGTAGGAGCTGAGCAGTTCTAC. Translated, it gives CASSQYVGAEQFY.

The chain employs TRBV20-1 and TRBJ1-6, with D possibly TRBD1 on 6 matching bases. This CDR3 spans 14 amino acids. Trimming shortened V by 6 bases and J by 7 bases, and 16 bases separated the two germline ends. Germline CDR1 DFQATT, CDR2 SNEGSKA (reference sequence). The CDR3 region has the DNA TGCAGTGCCCCGGGCAGGGGTGGCAATTCACCCCTCCACTTT. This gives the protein CSAPGRGGNSPLHF.

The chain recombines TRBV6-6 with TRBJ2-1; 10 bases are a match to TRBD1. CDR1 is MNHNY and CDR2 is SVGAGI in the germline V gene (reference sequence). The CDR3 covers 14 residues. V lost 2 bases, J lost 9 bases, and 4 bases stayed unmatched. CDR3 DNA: TGTGCCAGCAGTTACGACAGGGGGCAGGGTGAGCAGTTCTTC. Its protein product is CASSYDRGQGEQFF.

As DNA, the CDR3 is TGTGCCAGCAGCTTTGGCAGGGCTCCTCAGGGCTACACCTTC. Amino acid sequence: CASSFGRAPQGYTF. The chain employs TRBV7-9 and TRBJ1-2; TRBD1 might be the D (5 bases). CDR3 length equals 14 residues. Germline V gene data show CDR1 as SEHNR and CDR2 as FQNEAQ (reference sequence). Trimming pared 3 bases from V and 8 bases from J, leaving 16 bases between. Full variable domain (rest looked up from reference TRBV7-9 and TRBJ1-2): DTGVSQNPRHKITKRGQNVTFRCDPISEHNRLYWYRQTLGQGPEFLTYFQNEAQLEKSRLLSDRFSAERPKGSFSTLEIQRTEQGDSAMYLCASSFGRAPQGYTFGSGTRLTVV.